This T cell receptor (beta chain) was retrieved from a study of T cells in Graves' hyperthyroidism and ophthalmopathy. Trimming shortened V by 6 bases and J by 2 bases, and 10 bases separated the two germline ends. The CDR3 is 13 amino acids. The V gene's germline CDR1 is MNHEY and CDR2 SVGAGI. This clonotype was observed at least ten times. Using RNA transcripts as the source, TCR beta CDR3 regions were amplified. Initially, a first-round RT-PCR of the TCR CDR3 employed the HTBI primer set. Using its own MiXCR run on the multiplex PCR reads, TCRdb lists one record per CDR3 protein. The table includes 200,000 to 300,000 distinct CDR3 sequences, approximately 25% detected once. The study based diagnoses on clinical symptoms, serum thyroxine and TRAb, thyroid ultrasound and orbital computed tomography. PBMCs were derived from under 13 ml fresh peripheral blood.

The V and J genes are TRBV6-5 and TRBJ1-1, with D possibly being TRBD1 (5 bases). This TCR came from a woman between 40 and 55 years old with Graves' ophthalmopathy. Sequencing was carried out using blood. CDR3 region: CASSTDINTEAFF. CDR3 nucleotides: TGTGCCAGCAGCACGGACATAAACACTGAAGCTTTCTTT.